This T cell receptor beta chain was profiled in a study of identical twins. Whole-study results and caveats: Compared with unrelated sharing, twin-shared out-of-frame alpha sequences had more low-probability sequences. Models predicted less out-of-frame TCR alpha sharing in monozygotic twins than was found.

This clonotype turned up a few times. Its cognate antigen is unknown. TCRdb fed the 5' RACE reads into MiXCR, producing one record per CDR3 protein. This sample yields fewer than 650,000 distinct CDR3 sequences, of which 7% to 7.5% are seen a single time; roughly 1.6% belongs to the top ten. Only healthy Caucasians were enrolled as donors. Germline-derived CDR1 and CDR2 are LGHDT and YNNKEL (reference sequence). The CDR3 consists of 15 residues. V lost 1 base and J lost 0, with 10 bases in between. The data also belong to a second study, concerning yellow fever vaccine responses in identical twins.

Sample: PBMCs. The V and J genes are TRBV3-1 and TRBJ2-7; the D is unclear. The source is a woman aged 18-30 years in good health. CDR3 sequence: CASSQGLTSSYEQYF. CDR3 DNA sequence: TGTGCCAGCAGCCAAGGGCTAACCTCCTCCTACGAGCAGTACTTC.